This entry is about one TCR beta chain. Its antigen remains unknown. V was clipped by 4 bases and J by 4 bases; unmatched bases: 4. CDR1 is MGHRA, CDR2 YSYEKL, per germline. CDR3 size: 14 residues. The data belong to a study of beta chain features in type 1 diabetes. Study-level information: Patients did not differ from healthy donors in age, gender or cell yield. Study-level results: An over-representation of cells with high TCR expression could result from cDNA sequencing. The naive, central memory and Treg TCRB repertoires looked more alike in patients than they did in healthy donors.

Expressed TCRB transcripts were sequenced after all isolated RNA was converted to cDNA. Data came from immunoSEQ multiplex PCR; TCRdb stores just in-frame clones and leaves some out. This table holds 200,000 to 250,000 clones, roughly 11% found once. Purity above 95% was achieved in all sorted populations. This receptor was obtained from a man younger than 35 in good health. V and J are TRBV4-1 and TRBJ1-5; 7 bases map to TRBD1. The sample comprised central memory CD4+ T cells from blood. The CDR3 is CASSPQGGNQPQHF. CDR3 DNA: TGCGCCAGCAGCCCTCAGGGGGGAAATCAGCCCCAGCATTTT.